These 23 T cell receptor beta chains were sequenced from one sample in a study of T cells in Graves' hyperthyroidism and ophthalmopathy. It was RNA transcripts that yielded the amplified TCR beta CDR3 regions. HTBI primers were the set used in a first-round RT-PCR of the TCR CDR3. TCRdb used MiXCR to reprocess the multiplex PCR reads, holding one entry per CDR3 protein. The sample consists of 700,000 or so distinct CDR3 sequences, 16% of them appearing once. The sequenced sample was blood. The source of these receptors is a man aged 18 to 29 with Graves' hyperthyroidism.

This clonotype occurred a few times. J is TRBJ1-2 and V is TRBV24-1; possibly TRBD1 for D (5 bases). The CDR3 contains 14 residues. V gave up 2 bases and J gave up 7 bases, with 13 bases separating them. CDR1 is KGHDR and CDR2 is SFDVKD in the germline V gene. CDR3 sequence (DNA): TGTGCCACCAGTGATTCGGGGGAAGTAAGTGGCTACACCTTC. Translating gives CATSDSGEVSGYTF.

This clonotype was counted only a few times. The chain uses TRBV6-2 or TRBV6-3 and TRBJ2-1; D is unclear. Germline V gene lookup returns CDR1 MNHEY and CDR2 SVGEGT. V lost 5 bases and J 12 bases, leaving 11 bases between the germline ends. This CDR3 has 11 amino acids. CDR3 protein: CASSTPPGQFF. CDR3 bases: TGTGCCAGCAGTACGCCCCCGGGGCAGTTCTTC.

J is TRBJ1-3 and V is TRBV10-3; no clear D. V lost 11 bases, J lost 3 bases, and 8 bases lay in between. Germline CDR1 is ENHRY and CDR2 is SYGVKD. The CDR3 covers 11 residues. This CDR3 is CAVGIGNTIYF. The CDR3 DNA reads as TGTGCCGTGGGCATTGGAAACACCATATATTTT.

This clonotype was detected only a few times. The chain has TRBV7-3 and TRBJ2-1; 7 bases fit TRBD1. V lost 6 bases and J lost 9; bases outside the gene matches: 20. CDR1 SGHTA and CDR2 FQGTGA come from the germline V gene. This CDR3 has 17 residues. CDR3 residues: CASSLTGSGQSGTEQFF. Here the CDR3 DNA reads TGTGCCAGCAGTCTTACGGGTTCGGGACAGAGCGGAACTGAGCAGTTCTTC. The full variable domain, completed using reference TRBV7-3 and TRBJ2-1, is GAGVSQTPSNKVTEKGKYVELRCDPISGHTALYWYRQSLGQGPEFLIYFQGTGAADDSGLPNDRFFAVRPEGSVSTLKIQRTERGDSAVYLCASSLTGSGQSGTEQFFGPGTRLTVL.

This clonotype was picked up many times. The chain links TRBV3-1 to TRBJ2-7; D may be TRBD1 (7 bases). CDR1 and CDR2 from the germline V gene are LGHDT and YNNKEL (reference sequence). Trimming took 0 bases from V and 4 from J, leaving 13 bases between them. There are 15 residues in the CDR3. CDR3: CASSQEASGGYEQYF. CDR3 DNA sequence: TGTGCCAGCAGCCAAGAGGCCTCAGGGGGGTACGAGCAGTACTTC.

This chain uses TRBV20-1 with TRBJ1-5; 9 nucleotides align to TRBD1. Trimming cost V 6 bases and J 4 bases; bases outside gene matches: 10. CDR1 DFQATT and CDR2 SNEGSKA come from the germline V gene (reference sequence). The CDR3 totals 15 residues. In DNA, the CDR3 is TGCAGTGCCGATCCGGGACAGGGCTTTAATCAGCCCCAGCATTTT. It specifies CSADPGQGFNQPQHF.

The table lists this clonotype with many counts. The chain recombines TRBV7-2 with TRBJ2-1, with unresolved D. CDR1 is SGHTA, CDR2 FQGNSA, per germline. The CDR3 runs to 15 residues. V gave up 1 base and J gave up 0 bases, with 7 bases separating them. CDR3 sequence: CASSLGPASYNEQFF. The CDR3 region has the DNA TGTGCCAGCAGCTTAGGACCGGCCTCCTACAATGAGCAGTTCTTC.

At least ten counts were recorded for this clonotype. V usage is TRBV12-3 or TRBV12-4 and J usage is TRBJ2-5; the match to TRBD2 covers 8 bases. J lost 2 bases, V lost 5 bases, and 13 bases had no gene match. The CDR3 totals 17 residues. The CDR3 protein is CASSPVRAGGLQETQYF. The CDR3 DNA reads TGTGCCAGCAGTCCTGTGAGGGCGGGAGGCTTACAAGAGACCCAGTACTTC.

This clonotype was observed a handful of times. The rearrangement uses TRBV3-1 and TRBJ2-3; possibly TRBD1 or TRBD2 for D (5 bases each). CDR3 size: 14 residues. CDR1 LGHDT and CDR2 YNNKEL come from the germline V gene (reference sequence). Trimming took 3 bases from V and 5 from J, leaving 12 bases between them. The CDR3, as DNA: TGTGCCAGCAGCCACGGGACCCTGCGAGATACGCAGTATTTT. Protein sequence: CASSHGTLRDTQYF.

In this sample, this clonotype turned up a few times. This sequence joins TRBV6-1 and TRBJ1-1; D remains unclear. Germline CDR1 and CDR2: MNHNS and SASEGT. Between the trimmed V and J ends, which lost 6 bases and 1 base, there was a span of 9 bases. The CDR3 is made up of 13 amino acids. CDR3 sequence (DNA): TGTGCCAGCAGGAGGGAAAGGAACACTGAAGCTTTCTTT. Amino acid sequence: CASRRERNTEAFF.

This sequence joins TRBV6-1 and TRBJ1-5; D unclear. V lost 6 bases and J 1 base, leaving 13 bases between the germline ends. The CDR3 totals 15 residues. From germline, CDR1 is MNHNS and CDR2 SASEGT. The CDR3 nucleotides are TGTGCCAGCAGGGGTCCTTTGGGGAGCAATCAGCCCCAGCATTTT. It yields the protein CASRGPLGSNQPQHF.

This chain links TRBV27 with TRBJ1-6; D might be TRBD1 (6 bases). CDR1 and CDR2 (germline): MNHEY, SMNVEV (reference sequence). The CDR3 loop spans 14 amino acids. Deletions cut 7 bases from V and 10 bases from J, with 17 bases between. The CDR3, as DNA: TGTGCCAGCACTTACCTGCAGGGGTTCTCACCCCTCCACTTT. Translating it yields CASTYLQGFSPLHF.

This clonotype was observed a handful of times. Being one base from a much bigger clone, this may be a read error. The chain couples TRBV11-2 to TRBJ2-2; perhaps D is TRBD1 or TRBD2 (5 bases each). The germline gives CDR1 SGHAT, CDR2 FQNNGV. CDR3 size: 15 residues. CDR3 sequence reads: CASSPVLRGTGEPFF. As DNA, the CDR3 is TGTGCCAGCAGCCCGGTACTCCGGGGCACCGGGGAGCCGTTTTTT.

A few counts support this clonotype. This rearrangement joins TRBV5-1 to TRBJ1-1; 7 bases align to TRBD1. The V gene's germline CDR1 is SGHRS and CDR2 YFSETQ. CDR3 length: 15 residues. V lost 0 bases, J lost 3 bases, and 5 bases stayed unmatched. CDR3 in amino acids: CASSLGEGAYTEAFF. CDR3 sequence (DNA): TGCGCCAGCAGCTTGGGGGAGGGGGCGTACACTGAAGCTTTCTTT.

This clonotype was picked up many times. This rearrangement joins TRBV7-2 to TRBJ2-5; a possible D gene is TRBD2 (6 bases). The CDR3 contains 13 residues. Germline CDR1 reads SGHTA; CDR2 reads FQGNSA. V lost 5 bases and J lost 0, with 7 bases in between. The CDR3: CASSRENQETQYF. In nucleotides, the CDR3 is TGTGCCAGCAGCCGGGAGAACCAAGAGACCCAGTACTTC.

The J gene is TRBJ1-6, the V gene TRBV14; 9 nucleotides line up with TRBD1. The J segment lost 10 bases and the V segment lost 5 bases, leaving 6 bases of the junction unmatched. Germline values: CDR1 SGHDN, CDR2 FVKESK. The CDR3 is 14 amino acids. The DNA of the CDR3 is TGTGCCAGCAGCGAGGGACAGGGTGGCTCACCCCTCCACTTT. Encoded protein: CASSEGQGGSPLHF.

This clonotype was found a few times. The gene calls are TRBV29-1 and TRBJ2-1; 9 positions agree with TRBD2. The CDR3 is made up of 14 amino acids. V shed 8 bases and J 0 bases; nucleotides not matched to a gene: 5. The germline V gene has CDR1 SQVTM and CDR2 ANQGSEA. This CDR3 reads CSSNSGSSYNEQFF. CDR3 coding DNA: TGCAGCTCCAATAGCGGGAGCTCCTACAATGAGCAGTTCTTC.

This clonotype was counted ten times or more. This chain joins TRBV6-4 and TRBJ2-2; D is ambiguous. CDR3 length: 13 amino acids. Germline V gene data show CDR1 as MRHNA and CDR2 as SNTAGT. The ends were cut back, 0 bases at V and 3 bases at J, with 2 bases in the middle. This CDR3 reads CASSDSDTGELFF. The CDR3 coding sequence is TGTGCCAGCAGTGACTCGGACACCGGGGAGCTGTTTTTT.

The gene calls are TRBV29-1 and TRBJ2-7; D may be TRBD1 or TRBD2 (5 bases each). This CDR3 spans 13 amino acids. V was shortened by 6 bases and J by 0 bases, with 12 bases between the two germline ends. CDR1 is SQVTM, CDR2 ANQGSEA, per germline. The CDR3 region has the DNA TGCAGCGTCCCCGGGGCGCGCTCCTACGAGCAGTACTTC. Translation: CSVPGARSYEQYF.

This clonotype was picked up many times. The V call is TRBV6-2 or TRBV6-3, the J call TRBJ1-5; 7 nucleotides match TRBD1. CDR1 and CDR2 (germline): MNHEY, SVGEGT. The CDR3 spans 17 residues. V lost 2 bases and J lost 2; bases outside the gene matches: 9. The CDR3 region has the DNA TGTGCCAGCAGTTACGCCACAGGGGATCCGGGCAATCAGCCCCAGCATTTT. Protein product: CASSYATGDPGNQPQHF.

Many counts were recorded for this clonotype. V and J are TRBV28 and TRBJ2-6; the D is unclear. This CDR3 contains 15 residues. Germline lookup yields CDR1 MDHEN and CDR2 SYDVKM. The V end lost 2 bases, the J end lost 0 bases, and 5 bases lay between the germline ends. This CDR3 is CASSLAGSGANVLTF. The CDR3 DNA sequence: TGTGCCAGCAGTTTAGCAGGCTCTGGGGCCAACGTCCTGACTTTC.

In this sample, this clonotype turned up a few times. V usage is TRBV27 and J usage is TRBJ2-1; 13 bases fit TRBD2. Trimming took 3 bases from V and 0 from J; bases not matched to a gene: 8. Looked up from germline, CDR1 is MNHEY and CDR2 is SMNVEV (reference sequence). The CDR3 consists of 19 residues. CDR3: CASSFELAGGPSSYNEQFF. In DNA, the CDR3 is TGTGCCAGCAGTTTTGAACTAGCGGGAGGGCCGAGCTCCTACAATGAGCAGTTCTTC.

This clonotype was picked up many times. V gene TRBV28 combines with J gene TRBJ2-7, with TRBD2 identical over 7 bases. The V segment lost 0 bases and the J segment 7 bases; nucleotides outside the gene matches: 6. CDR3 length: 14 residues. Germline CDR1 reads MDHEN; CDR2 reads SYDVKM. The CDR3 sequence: CASSLWLNGGEQYF. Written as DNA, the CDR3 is TGTGCCAGCAGTTTATGGTTGAACGGGGGGGAGCAGTACTTC.